This T cell receptor beta chain was recorded in a study of PD-L1 blockade in urothelial cancer. This table comes from immunoSEQ multiplex PCR, and its TCRdb copy is limited to in-frame clones, with some not included. The repertoire holds approximately 44,000 clones, with roughly nine tenths as singletons. With 4 bases removed from V and 0 bases from J, the gap between germline ends came to 17 bases. The CDR3 covers 17 residues. As to time point: peripheral blood 6 weeks after treatment start. The sequence was obtained from an older man with urothelial cancer. The chain links TRBV23-1 to TRBJ2-3; possible D gene TRBD2, 5 bases. TRBV23-1 is an ORF, with its function uncertain. The source was PBMCs, collected around atezolizumab (anti-PD-L1) treatment. CDR3 sequence reads: CASSPPWTVRSTDTQYF. Written as DNA, the CDR3 is TGCGCCAGCAGTCCCCCTTGGACTGTCCGCAGCACAGATACGCAGTATTTT.